This T cell receptor (beta chain) stems from a study of OX40 agonist ivuxolimab in advanced cancers. Study-level findings and limits: At doses 0.1 to 3.0 mg/kg, CD4+ and CD8+ clones expanded. There were also nonresponders showing low normalized T-cell clonal expansion.

For this clone: Its antigen is unidentified.

The method was immunoSEQ multiplex PCR; TCRdb's version includes in-frame clones alone and lacks a portion of them. The sample contains about 47,000 clones, roughly 87% of which appear only once. The CDR3 loop spans 14 amino acids. The V and J ends lost 5 bases and 7 bases, in that order; junction bases with no gene match: 8. CDR1 and CDR2 from the germline V gene are SGHVS and FNYEAQ. The source material was CD4+ or CD8+ T cells sorted from blood, sampled in a trial of the OX40 agonist ivuxolimab. The source of this sequence is an adult with an advanced solid tumor such as melanoma, head and neck, liver or kidney cancer. J is TRBJ1-5 and V is TRBV7-6, with TRBD1 matching over 7 bases. The CDR3 DNA sequence: TGTGCCAGCAGCCCCAGGACAGGTGGCCAGCCCCAGCATTTT. It specifies CASSPRTGGQPQHF.